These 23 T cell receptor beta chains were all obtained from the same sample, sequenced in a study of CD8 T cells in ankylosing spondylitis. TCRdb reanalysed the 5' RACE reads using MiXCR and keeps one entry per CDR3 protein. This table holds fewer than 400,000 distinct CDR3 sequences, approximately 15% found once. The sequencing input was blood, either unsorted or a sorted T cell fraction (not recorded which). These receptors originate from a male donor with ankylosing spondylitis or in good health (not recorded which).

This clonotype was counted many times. The CDR3 DNA reads as TGTGCCAGCAGTGTAAGCGGGAGAGCCTACGAGCAGTACTTC. This gives the protein CASSVSGRAYEQYF. The chain uses TRBV28 and TRBJ2-7; 8 nucleotides match TRBD2. Germline values: CDR1 MDHEN, CDR2 SYDVKM. The trim removed 5 bases at V and 2 bases at J, leaving 5 bases unmatched. CDR3 length: 14 amino acids.

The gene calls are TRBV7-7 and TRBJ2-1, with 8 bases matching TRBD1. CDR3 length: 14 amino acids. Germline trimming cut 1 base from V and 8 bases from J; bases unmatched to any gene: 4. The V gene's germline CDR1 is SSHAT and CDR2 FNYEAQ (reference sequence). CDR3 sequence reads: CASSLGTGSYEQFF. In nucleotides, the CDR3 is TGTGCCAGCAGCTTAGGGACAGGGTCCTATGAGCAGTTCTTC.

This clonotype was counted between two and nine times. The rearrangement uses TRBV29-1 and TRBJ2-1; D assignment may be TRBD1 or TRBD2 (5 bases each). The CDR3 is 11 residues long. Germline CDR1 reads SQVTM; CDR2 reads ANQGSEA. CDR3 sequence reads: CSGWGINEQFF. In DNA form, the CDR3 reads TGCTCGGGATGGGGGATCAATGAGCAGTTCTTC.

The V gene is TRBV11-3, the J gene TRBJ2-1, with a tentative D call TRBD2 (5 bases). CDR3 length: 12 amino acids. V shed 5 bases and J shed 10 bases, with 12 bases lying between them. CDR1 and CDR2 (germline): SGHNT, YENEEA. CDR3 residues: CASSLFPSEQFF. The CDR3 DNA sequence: TGTGCCAGCAGCCTCTTTCCTAGCGAGCAGTTCTTC.

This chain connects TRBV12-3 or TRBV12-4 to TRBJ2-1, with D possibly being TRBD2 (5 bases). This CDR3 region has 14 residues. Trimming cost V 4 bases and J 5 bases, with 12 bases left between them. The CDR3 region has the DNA TGTGCCAGCAGTTCTGTCCCTAGCAACAATGAGCAGTTCTTC. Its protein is CASSSVPSNNEQFF.

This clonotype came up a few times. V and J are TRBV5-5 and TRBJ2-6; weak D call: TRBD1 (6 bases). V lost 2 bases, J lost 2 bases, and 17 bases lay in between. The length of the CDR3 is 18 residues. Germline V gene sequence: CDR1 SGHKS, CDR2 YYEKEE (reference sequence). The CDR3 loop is CASSFIYTGSAGANVLTF. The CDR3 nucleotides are TGTGCCAGCAGCTTTATTTATACAGGGTCGGCTGGGGCCAACGTCCTGACTTTC.

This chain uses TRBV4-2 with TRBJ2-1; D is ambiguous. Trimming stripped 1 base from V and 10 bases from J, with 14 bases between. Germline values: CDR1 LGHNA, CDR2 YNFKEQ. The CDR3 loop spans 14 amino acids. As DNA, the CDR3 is TGTGCCAGCAGCCAAGTACAGACTTATGAGGAGCAGTTCTTC. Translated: CASSQVQTYEEQFF.

DNA of the CDR3: TGTGCCAGCAGTTTGACAGGGGGACTCCCTGAAGCTTTCTTT. As protein: CASSLTGGLPEAFF. The chain has TRBV6-5 and TRBJ1-1, with 9 bases lining up with TRBD1. The CDR3 is 14 residues long. V trimming: 4 bases; J trimming: 6 bases; junction bases outside the gene matches: 6. Germline V lookup: CDR1 MNHEY, CDR2 SVGAGI.

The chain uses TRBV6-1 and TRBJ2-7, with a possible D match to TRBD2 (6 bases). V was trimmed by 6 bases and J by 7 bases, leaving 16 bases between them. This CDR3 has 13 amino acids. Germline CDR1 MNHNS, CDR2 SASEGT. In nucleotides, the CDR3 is TGTGCCAGCAGCCGGGGAGGCCGAGGAGAGCAGTACTTC. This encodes CASSRGGRGEQYF.

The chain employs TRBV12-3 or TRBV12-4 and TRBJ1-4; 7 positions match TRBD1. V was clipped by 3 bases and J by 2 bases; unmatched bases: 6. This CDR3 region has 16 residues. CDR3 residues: CASSFGGGGTNEKLFF. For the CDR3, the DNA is TGTGCCAGCAGTTTTGGAGGAGGGGGCACTAATGAAAAACTGTTTTTT.

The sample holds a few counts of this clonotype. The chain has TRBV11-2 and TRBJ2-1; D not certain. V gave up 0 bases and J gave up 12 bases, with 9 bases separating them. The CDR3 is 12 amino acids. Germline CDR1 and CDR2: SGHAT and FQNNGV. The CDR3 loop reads CASSLDPVRQFF. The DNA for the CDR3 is TGTGCCAGCAGCTTAGATCCGGTAAGGCAGTTCTTC. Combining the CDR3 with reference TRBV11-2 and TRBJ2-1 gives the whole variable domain EAGVAQSPRYKIIEKRQSVAFWCNPISGHATLYWYQQILGQGPKLLIQFQNNGVVDDSQLPKDRFSAERLKGVDSTLKIQPAKLEDSAVYLCASSLDPVRQFFGPGTRLTVL.

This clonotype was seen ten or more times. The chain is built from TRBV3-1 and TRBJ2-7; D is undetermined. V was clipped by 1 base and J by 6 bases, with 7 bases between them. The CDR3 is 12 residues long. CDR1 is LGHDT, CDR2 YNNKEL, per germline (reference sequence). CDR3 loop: CASSQGKGEQYF. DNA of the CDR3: TGTGCCAGCAGCCAAGGCAAAGGCGAGCAGTACTTC.

This chain's CDR3 is CASRPTINYGYTF. In nucleotides, the CDR3 is TGTGCCAGCAGACCGACTATTAACTATGGCTACACCTTC. The chain couples TRBV6-1 to TRBJ1-2, with D unresolved. CDR1 and CDR2 (germline): MNHNS, SASEGT. CDR3 length: 13 residues. Trimming removed 6 bases at V and 1 base at J, with 9 bases between.

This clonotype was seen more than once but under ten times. CDR3 region: CASSLGTELGELFF. Written as DNA, the CDR3 is TGTGCCAGCAGCTTGGGGACAGAGCTCGGGGAGCTGTTTTTT. This chain links TRBV5-4 with TRBJ2-2; D might be TRBD1 (6 bases). There are 14 residues in the CDR3. The germline gives CDR1 SGHNT, CDR2 YYREEE (reference sequence). Trimming cost V 0 bases and J 7 bases, with 10 bases left between them.

DNA for the CDR3: TGCAGTGCTAGAAAACTAGCCGGTACGCAGTATTTT. It encodes CSARKLAGTQYF. The chain is built from TRBV20-1 and TRBJ2-3; D might be TRBD2 (6 bases). The germline CDR1 and CDR2 sequences are DFQATT and SNEGSKA (reference sequence). V lost 2 bases to trimming and J lost 8 bases, with 11 bases between them. CDR3 size: 12 residues.

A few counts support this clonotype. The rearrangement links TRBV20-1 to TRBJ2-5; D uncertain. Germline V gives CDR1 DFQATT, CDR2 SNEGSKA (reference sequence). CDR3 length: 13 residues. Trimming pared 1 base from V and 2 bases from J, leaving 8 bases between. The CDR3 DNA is TGCAGTGCTAGAGGGAGCCCGCAAGAGACCCAGTACTTC. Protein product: CSARGSPQETQYF.

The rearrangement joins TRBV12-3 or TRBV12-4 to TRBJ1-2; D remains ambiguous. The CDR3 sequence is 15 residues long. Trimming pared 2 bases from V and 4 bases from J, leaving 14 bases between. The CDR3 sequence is CASSLMGRIGYGYTF. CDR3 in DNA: TGTGCCAGCAGTTTAATGGGAAGAATCGGCTATGGCTACACCTTC.

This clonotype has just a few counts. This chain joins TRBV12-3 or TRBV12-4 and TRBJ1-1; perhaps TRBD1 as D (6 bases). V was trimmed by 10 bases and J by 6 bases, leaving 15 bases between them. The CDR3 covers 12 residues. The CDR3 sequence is CATSQGTPEAFF. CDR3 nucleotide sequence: TGTGCCACTTCGCAGGGGACCCCTGAAGCTTTCTTT.

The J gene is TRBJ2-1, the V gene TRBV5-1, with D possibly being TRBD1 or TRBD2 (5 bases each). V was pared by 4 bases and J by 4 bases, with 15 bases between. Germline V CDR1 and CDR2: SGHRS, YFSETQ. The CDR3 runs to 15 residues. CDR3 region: CASSAGTGRYNEQFF. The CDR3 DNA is TGCGCCAGCAGCGCCGGGACCGGACGATACAATGAGCAGTTCTTC.

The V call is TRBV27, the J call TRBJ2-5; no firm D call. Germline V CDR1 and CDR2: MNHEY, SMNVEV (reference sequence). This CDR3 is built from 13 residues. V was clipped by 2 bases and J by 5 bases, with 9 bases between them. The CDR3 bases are TGTGCCAGCAGTTTAAACTCATTGGAGACCCAGTACTTC. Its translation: CASSLNSLETQYF.

CDR3 protein: CASSYSSRDEQFF. DNA for the CDR3: TGTGCCAGCAGTTACTCATCTAGGGATGAGCAGTTCTTC. The rearrangement uses TRBV6-5 and TRBJ2-1; D ambiguous. With 0 bases removed from V and 8 bases from J, the gap between germline ends came to 8 bases. The germline V gene has CDR1 MNHEY and CDR2 SVGAGI. The CDR3 contains 13 residues.

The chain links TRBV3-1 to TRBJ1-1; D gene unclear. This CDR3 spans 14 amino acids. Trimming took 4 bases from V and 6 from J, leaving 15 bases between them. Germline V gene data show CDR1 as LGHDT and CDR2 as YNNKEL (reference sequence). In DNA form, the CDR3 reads TGTGCCAGCAGCCGGAGTGATACCCGCGCTGAAGCTTTCTTT. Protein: CASSRSDTRAEAFF.

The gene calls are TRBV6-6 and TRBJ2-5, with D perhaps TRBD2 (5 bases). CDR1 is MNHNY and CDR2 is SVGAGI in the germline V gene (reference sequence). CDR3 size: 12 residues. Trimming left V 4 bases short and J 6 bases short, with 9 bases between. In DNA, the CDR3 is TGTGCCAGCAGTTCCACCGGGAAGACCCAGTACTTC. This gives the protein CASSSTGKTQYF.